This T cell receptor beta chain was recovered during a study of response to subunit inactivated influenza vaccine. Findings of the study overall: New T cells are recruited in small numbers by each seasonal influenza vaccination, according to the authors' suggestion.

This clonotype has only a few counts. Its antigen is not identified. The CDR3 is made up of 15 amino acids. Trimming pared 2 bases from V and 4 bases from J, leaving 11 bases between. Each CDR3 protein is one row after TCRdb ran MiXCR on the RT-PCR reads. Of a few hundred thousand distinct CDR3 sequences in the sample, approximately 10% were seen once. V and J are TRBV12-3 or TRBV12-4 and TRBJ2-2; possible D gene TRBD1, 6 bases. This receptor was obtained from a man between 50 and 59 years old who received an inactivated influenza vaccine. The sample here was PBMCs from blood, taken 45 days after vaccination. CDR3 sequence: CASSLFTGTTGELFF. The CDR3 bases are TGTGCCAGCAGTTTATTCACAGGGACCACCGGGGAGCTGTTTTTT.